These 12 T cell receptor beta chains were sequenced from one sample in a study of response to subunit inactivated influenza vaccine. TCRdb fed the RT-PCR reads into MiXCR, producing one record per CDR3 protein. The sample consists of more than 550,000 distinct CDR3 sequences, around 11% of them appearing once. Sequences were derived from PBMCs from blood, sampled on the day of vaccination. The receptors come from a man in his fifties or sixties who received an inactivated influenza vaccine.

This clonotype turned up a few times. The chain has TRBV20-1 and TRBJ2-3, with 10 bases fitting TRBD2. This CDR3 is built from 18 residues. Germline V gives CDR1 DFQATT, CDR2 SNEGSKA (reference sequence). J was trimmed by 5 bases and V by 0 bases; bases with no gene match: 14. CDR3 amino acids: CSARDGASGGFQGDTQYF. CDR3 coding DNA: TGCAGTGCTAGAGATGGGGCTAGCGGGGGCTTTCAGGGAGATACGCAGTATTTT.

CDR3 in DNA: TGCAGCGTTGAGGGTCGGGGGGCAATCTATGAGCAGTTCTTC. This gives the protein CSVEGRGAIYEQFF. The chain carries TRBV29-1 and TRBJ2-1; D may be TRBD2 (7 bases). Trimming removed 3 bases from V and 8 bases from J, with 17 bases in between. This CDR3 spans 14 amino acids. CDR1 SQVTM and CDR2 ANQGSEA come from the germline V gene.

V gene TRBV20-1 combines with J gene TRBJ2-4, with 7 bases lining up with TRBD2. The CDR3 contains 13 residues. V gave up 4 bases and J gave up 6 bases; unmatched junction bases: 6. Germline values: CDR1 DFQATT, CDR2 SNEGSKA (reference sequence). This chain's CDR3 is CSAIIAGTNIQYF. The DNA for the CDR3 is TGCAGTGCTATAATAGCGGGTACAAACATTCAGTACTTC.

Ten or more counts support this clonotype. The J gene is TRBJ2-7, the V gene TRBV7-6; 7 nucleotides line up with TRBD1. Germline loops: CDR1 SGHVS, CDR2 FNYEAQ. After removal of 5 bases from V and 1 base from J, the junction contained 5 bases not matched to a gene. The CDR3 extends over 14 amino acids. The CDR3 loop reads CASSPYRGSYEQYF. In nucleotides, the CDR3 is TGTGCCAGCAGCCCCTACAGGGGTTCCTACGAGCAGTACTTC.

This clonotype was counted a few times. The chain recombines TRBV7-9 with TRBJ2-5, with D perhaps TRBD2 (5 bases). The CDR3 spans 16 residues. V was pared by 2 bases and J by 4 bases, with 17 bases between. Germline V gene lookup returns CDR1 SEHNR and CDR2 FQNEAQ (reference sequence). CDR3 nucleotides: TGTGCCAGCAGCTTAAGGCAGTTGGCGGGCGGAGAGACCCAGTACTTC. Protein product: CASSLRQLAGGETQYF.

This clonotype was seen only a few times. CDR3 DNA sequence: TGTGCCAGCAGCATTTCGGGACTACTCACAGATACGCAGTATTTT. This codes for CASSISGLLTDTQYF. The rearrangement links TRBV14 to TRBJ2-3; 7 bases line up with TRBD2. The V and J ends lost 5 bases and 2 bases, in that order; junction bases with no gene match: 7. CDR3 size: 15 residues. In germline, CDR1 is SGHDN, CDR2 FVKESK.

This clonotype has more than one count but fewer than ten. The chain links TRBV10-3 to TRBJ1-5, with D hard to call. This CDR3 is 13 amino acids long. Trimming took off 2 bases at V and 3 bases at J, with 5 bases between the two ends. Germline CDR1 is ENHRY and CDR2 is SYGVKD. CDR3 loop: CAISETNNQPQHF. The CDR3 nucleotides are TGTGCCATCAGTGAGACAAACAATCAGCCCCAGCATTTT.

This chain's CDR3 is CASSLAGGRSNEKLFF. In DNA form, the CDR3 reads TGTGCCAGCAGCTTAGCGGGGGGACGGAGTAATGAAAAACTGTTTTTT. The V and J genes are TRBV7-9 and TRBJ1-4; maybe TRBD1 (5 bases). The CDR3 is 16 amino acids. V was pared by 0 bases and J by 4 bases, with 12 bases between. Germline values: CDR1 SEHNR, CDR2 FQNEAQ (reference sequence). Complete variable domain (other parts from reference TRBV7-9 and TRBJ1-4): DTGVSQNPRHKITKRGQNVTFRCDPISEHNRLYWYRQTLGQGPEFLTYFQNEAQLEKSRLLSDRFSAERPKGSFSTLEIQRTEQGDSAMYLCASSLAGGRSNEKLFFGSGTQLSVL.

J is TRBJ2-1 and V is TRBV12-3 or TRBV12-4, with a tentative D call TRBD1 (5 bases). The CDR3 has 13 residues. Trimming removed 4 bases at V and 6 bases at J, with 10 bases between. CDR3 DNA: TGTGCCAGCAGTTCAGGGTTAGGCAATGAGCAGTTCTTC. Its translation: CASSSGLGNEQFF.

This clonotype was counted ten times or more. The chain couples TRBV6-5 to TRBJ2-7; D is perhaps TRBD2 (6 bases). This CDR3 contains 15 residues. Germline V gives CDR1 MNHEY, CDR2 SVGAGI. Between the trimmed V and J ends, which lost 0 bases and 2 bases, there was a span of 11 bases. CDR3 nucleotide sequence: TGTGCCAGCAGTTACTCTAGCGGACCTACCTACGAGCAGTACTTC. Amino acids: CASSYSSGPTYEQYF.

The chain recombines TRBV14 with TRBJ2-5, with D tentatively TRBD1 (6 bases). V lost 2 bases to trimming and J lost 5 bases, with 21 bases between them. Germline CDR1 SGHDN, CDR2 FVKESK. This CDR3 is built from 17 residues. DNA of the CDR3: TGTGCCAGCAGCCAACCCAGACAGGACCAACGGAGGGAGACCCAGTACTTC. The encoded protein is CASSQPRQDQRRETQYF.

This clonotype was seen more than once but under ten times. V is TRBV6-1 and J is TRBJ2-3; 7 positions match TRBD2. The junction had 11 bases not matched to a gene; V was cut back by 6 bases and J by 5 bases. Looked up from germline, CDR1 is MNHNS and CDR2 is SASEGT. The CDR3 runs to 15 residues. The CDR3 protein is CASRRDSGSGDTQYF. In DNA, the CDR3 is TGTGCCAGCAGACGGGATAGCGGGTCGGGAGATACGCAGTATTTT.